This T cell receptor (beta chain) was retrieved from a study of blood T cell repertoires in COVID-19. CDR1 LNHNV and CDR2 YYDKDF come from the germline V gene (reference sequence). V was clipped by 6 bases and J by 2 bases; unmatched bases: 13. CDR3 length equals 19 residues. As handled by the study authors: Estimation of nucleated cell counts relied on the amplification of reference gene primers. TCRdb keeps only in-frame clones here, not all; method: immunoSEQ multiplex PCR. V and J calls and clone size are copied from that table; D and trimming were computed from the DNA. The repertoire includes under 200,000 clones, roughly 73% of them detected once, and around 2.7% sits in the top ten.

The sequencing sample was made of peripheral blood. This clonotype was obtained from a man between 65 and 80 years old with acute or convalescent COVID-19. The rearrangement uses TRBV15 and TRBJ1-6, with 10 bases that match TRBD1. CDR3 DNA sequence: TGTGCCACCAGTCAGAGGTCGGGACAGGGGAAGCCCTATAATTCACCCCTCCACTTT. It is translated as CATSQRSGQGKPYNSPLHF. The full variable domain, with the rest looked up from reference TRBV15 and TRBJ1-6, is DAMVIQNPRYQVTQFGKPVTLSCSQTLNHNVMYWYQQKSSQAPKLLFHYYDKDFNNEADTPDNFQSRRPNTSFCFLDIRSPGLGDTAMYLCATSQRSGQGKPYNSPLHFGNGTRLTVT.